This section outlines one T cell receptor beta chain sequence together with its context. Its specificity is not known. Here immunoSEQ multiplex PCR was the method, and the copy in TCRdb shows in-frame clones only, minus some. This sample has 95,000 to 110,000 clones; around 93% occur once, and the top ten carry approximately 8.9%. The data originate from a study of T cell responses to AZD1222 COVID-19 vaccine. Study observations and caveats: Sampled repertoires all dated from after the peak T cell response. Unmutated variant regions are reportedly targeted by nearly half of spike-specific TCRs. Donors in the cohort were predominantly white British and more often female, and clonal diversity was possibly underestimated. Spike as a whole was targeted by vaccine-associated CD4 TCRs, dominant at 160-218 and 743-854.

The J segment lost 4 bases and the V segment lost 3 bases, leaving 5 bases of the junction unmatched. CDR1 and CDR2 from the germline V gene are MNHNS and SASEGT. This CDR3 has 14 amino acids. The chain has TRBV6-1 and TRBJ1-2; the match to TRBD1 covers 7 bases. The source of this sequence is an adult who received the AZD1222 COVID-19 vaccine. Sequencing used peripheral blood, obtained 28 days after the second AZD1222 dose. The CDR3 region has the DNA TGTGCCAGCAGTGACGCCGGGACAGCCTATGGCTACACCTTC. Its protein is CASSDAGTAYGYTF.